The 13 T cell receptor beta chains given below trace back to one sample, sequenced in a study of cytomegalovirus exposure and HLA in healthy donors. Researchers ran the PCR with 60 Vbeta and 13 Jbeta primers. TCRdb's table, derived via immunoSEQ multiplex PCR, lists solely in-frame clones and lacks some. Of some 160,000 clones listed, 80% to 85% are singletons. The sequenced material came from PBMCs. These receptors were taken from a male donor in good health and CMV-seronegative.

Written as DNA, the CDR3 is TGTGCCAGCAGCTTATGGGGACTAGCCAGTAATGAGCAGTTCTTC. This encodes CASSLWGLASNEQFF. The chain combines TRBV13 with TRBJ2-1, with 9 bases lining up with TRBD2. The length of the CDR3 is 15 residues. Germline CDR1 reads PRHDT; CDR2 reads FYEKMQ (reference sequence). The V and J ends lost 2 bases and 7 bases, in that order; junction bases with no gene match: 6.

This clone was picked up one time. The genes are TRBV5-5 and TRBJ1-2, with TRBD1 identical over 8 bases. This CDR3 is 13 amino acids long. Per the germline V gene, CDR1 is SGHKS and CDR2 is YYEKEE (reference sequence). J lost 7 bases, V lost 0 bases, and 2 bases had no gene match. The CDR3: CASSLGDRGGYTF. As DNA, the CDR3 is TGTGCCAGCAGCTTGGGAGACAGGGGTGGCTACACCTTC. The complete variable domain, with remaining parts taken from reference TRBV5-5 and TRBJ1-2, reads DAGVTQSPTHLIKTRGQQVTLRCSPISGHKSVSWYQQVLGQGPQFIFQYYEKEERGRGNFPDRFSARQFPNYSSELNVNALLLGDSALYLCASSLGDRGGYTFGSGTRLTVV.

The chain employs TRBV6-1 and TRBJ2-7, with D possibly being TRBD1 (6 bases). Per the germline V gene, CDR1 is MNHNS and CDR2 is SASEGT. The V end lost 10 bases, the J end lost 7 bases, and 23 bases lay between the germline ends. This CDR3 has 14 amino acids. CDR3 in amino acids: CATTHYRETGEQYF. The CDR3 DNA follows: TGTGCCACCACCCACTACAGGGAGACGGGGGAGCAGTACTTC.

The chain carries TRBV15 and TRBJ2-5; 12 bases agree with TRBD2. The V segment lost 5 bases and the J segment 3 bases; nucleotides outside the gene matches: 1. This CDR3 contains 14 residues. CDR1 is LNHNV and CDR2 is YYDKDF in the germline V gene (reference sequence). The CDR3 is CATSRLAGEETQYF. DNA of the CDR3: TGTGCCACCAGCCGACTAGCGGGAGAAGAGACCCAGTACTTC.

Comments on this clone: Other DNA sequences from this sample encode an identical CDR3 as well. The V gene is TRBV7-3, the J gene TRBJ1-1, with D maybe TRBD1 (5 bases). Germline V gene lookup returns CDR1 SGHTA and CDR2 FQGTGA. Trimming shortened V by 6 bases and J by 1 base, and 9 bases separated the two germline ends. This CDR3 is built from 13 residues. The CDR3 DNA reads as TGTGCCAGCAGTTCCCAGGGGAACACTGAAGCTTTCTTT. Its protein is CASSSQGNTEAFF.

The chain is built from TRBV15 and TRBJ2-3; the match to TRBD2 covers 10 bases. V shed 1 base and J 0 bases; nucleotides not matched to a gene: 16. Germline values: CDR1 LNHNV, CDR2 YYDKDF (reference sequence). This CDR3 comprises 21 residues. The CDR3 region has the DNA TGTGCCACCAGCAGAGGGGGAAGGCGGGATACTAGCGGGACTAGCACAGATACGCAGTATTTT. It encodes CATSRGGRRDTSGTSTDTQYF.

CDR3 DNA: TGTGCCAGCAGCCAAGTGACTCGCGTGGCAGAGACCCAGTACTTC. Translating it yields CASSQVTRVAETQYF. The chain combines TRBV4-2 with TRBJ2-5; no definite D call. The V end was cut by 1 base, the J end by 4 bases, with 13 bases between. The germline CDR1 and CDR2 sequences are LGHNA and YNFKEQ. CDR3 size: 15 residues.

In DNA, the CDR3 is TGTGCCAGCACCAAGGACAGAGATAACACTGAAGCTTTCTTT. This sequence encodes CASTKDRDNTEAFF. The chain couples TRBV6-4 to TRBJ1-1, with TRBD1 as a possible D gene (6 bases). CDR3 length: 14 amino acids. The V end lost 7 bases, the J end lost 2 bases, and 14 bases lay between the germline ends. The V gene's germline CDR1 is MRHNA and CDR2 SNTAGT.

The chain couples TRBV27 to TRBJ2-5; the D is unclear. The end of the DNA fits TRBJ2-7 better, so the J call may be wrong. The germline CDR1 and CDR2 sequences are MNHEY and SMNVEV (reference sequence). The CDR3 sequence is 14 residues long. The CDR3 bases are TGTGCCAGCAGTTTCTCAGCGTACTCCTACGAGCAGTACTTC. Translation gives CASSFSAYSYEQYF.

The chain employs TRBV5-1 and TRBJ2-3; 8 nucleotides align to TRBD2. With 0 bases clipped from V and 0 bases from J, the junction kept 15 bases outside the gene matches. The CDR3 runs 20 residues. Germline-derived CDR1 and CDR2 are SGHRS and YFSETQ. For the CDR3, the DNA is TGCGCCAGCAGCTTGGAGTTACTTTCGAAACGGGGGGGCAGCACAGATACGCAGTATTTT. This gives the protein CASSLELLSKRGGSTDTQYF.

The genes are TRBV9 and TRBJ2-1; the D gene is possibly TRBD2 (5 bases). The CDR3 is 15 residues long. Trimming cost V 4 bases and J 2 bases, with 13 bases left between them. Germline values: CDR1 SGDLS, CDR2 YYNGEE. The CDR3 region is CASSREGVPYNEQFF. For the CDR3, the DNA is TGTGCCAGCAGCCGAGAGGGAGTCCCCTACAATGAGCAGTTCTTC.

The gene calls are TRBV19 and TRBJ2-1; 9 nucleotides match TRBD2. This CDR3 has 16 residues. CDR1 and CDR2 (germline): LNHDA, SQIVND (reference sequence). V lost 3 bases to trimming and J lost 1 base; unmatched junction nucleotides: 4. CDR3 DNA: TGTGCCAGTAGTATCGGCGGGAGGGGATCCTACAATGAGCAGTTCTTC. Its protein product is CASSIGGRGSYNEQFF. The full variable domain, its missing parts supplied by reference TRBV19 and TRBJ2-1, is DGGITQSPKYLFRKEGQNVTLSCEQNLNHDAMYWYRQDPGQGLRLIYYSQIVNDFQKGDIAEGYSVSREKKESFPLTVTSAQKNPTAFYLCASSIGGRGSYNEQFFGPGTRLTVL.

This clone has just one count. The V gene is TRBV5-1, the J gene TRBJ2-1, with TRBD1 as a possible D gene (5 bases). The CDR3 extends over 15 amino acids. Germline V gives CDR1 SGHRS, CDR2 YFSETQ. V was pared by 0 bases and J by 7 bases, with 14 bases between. The CDR3 here is CASSLAQGGSNEQFF. The CDR3 region has the DNA TGCGCCAGCAGCTTGGCCCAGGGCGGATCGAATGAGCAGTTCTTC.